The next 32 T cell receptor beta chains were all read from a single sample in a study of blood T cell repertoires in COVID-19. Sequencing was performed with immunoSEQ multiplex PCR; in TCRdb, only in-frame clones are kept and a portion is missing. The sample gives about 350,000 clones, roughly 87% of which show up once; roughly 1% is in the top ten. Sequencing was performed on PBMCs or T cells enriched from blood (not recorded which). The receptors come from a woman aged 25 to 39 who had recovered from COVID-19.

This clone is a singleton in its sample. The V and J genes are TRBV19 and TRBJ2-2; TRBD1 might be the D (6 bases). Germline V lookup: CDR1 LNHDA, CDR2 SQIVND (reference sequence). This CDR3 has 14 residues. V dropped 7 bases and J dropped 0 bases, with 9 bases sitting between them. The CDR3 sequence is CASIHRANTGELFF. The CDR3 DNA is TGTGCCAGTATCCACAGGGCGAACACCGGGGAGCTGTTTTTT. Full variable domain (missing parts from reference TRBV19 and TRBJ2-2): DGGITQSPKYLFRKEGQNVTLSCEQNLNHDAMYWYRQDPGQGLRLIYYSQIVNDFQKGDIAEGYSVSREKKESFPLTVTSAQKNPTAFYLCASIHRANTGELFFGEGSRLTVL.

The chain has TRBV9 and TRBJ1-6, with D unresolved. In germline, CDR1 is SGDLS, CDR2 YYNGEE. Trimming left V 3 bases short and J 9 bases short, with 22 bases between. This CDR3 has 17 amino acids. As DNA, the CDR3 is TGTGCCAGCAGCGCATCCCTTAAAGCGGATTTTGTTTCACCCCTCCACTTT. Its translation: CASSASLKADFVSPLHF.

The CDR3, as DNA: TGTGCCAGCAGGAGAGACAGGGGGCTGTTTAGCAATCAGCCCCAGCATTTT. Its translation: CASRRDRGLFSNQPQHF. The chain links TRBV28 to TRBJ1-5, with TRBD1 matching over 10 bases. There are 17 residues in the CDR3. The V gene's germline CDR1 is MDHEN and CDR2 SYDVKM. The V and J ends lost 6 bases and 0 bases, in that order; junction bases with no gene match: 8.

The count of this clone is one. The rearrangement links TRBV30 to TRBJ1-4, with a possible D match to TRBD1 (5 bases). V lost 4 bases and J lost 0, with 12 bases in between. CDR1 is GTSNPN and CDR2 is SVGIG in the germline V gene (reference sequence). The CDR3 has 15 amino acids. CDR3 nucleotide sequence: TGTGCCTGGACGCAGGGTGGGGCAACTAATGAAAAACTGTTTTTT. Its protein is CAWTQGGATNEKLFF.

The genes are TRBV11-2 and TRBJ2-1; D is ambiguous. The germline CDR1 and CDR2 sequences are SGHAT and FQNNGV. This CDR3 is built from 17 residues. The V gene lost 6 bases and the J gene lost 8 bases, with 26 bases spanning the gap. For the CDR3, the DNA is TGTGCCAGCAGTTTCCGAAAACCGGGTCTCGCTCCAGATGAGCAGTTCTTC. Translated, it gives CASSFRKPGLAPDEQFF.

The V gene is TRBV21-1, the J gene TRBJ1-5; the table's D call, TRBD1, has no DNA check behind it. TRBV21-1 is a documented pseudogene. CDR3 length: 13 residues. The CDR3, as DNA: TGTGCCAGCAGCAACACAGGGAATCAGCCCCAGCATTTT. Amino acids: CASSNTGNQPQHF.

This clone has a single count. The gene calls are TRBV10-2 and TRBJ1-1; D remains ambiguous. With 8 bases removed from V and 4 bases from J, the gap between germline ends came to 17 bases. The germline CDR1 and CDR2 sequences are WSHSY and SAAADI. The CDR3 runs 14 residues. CDR3 sequence reads: CASQERGRSTEAFF. Written as DNA, the CDR3 is TGCGCCAGCCAAGAGAGAGGGCGATCCACTGAAGCTTTCTTT.

CDR3: CASSLGQGALPYGYTF. In DNA, the CDR3 is TGTGCCAGCAGTTTGGGACAGGGGGCTTTGCCTTATGGCTACACCTTC. J is TRBJ1-2 and V is TRBV27; 12 nucleotides agree with TRBD1. The CDR3 covers 16 residues. CDR1 and CDR2 from the germline V gene are MNHEY and SMNVEV (reference sequence). Trimming removed 3 bases from V and 5 bases from J; junction bases left unmatched: 7.

V usage is TRBV18 and J usage is TRBJ1-5; 7 bases align to TRBD1. Trimming cost V 2 bases and J 7 bases; bases outside gene matches: 14. The CDR3 has 17 amino acids. The V gene's germline CDR1 is KGHSH and CDR2 LQKENI. Here the CDR3 reads CASSPLGTVAREQPQHF. The CDR3 DNA reads TGTGCCAGCTCACCATTAGGGACAGTCGCAAGGGAACAGCCCCAGCATTTT.

V and J are TRBV6-2 or TRBV6-3 and TRBJ1-2, with D unresolved. The V and J ends lost 5 bases and 2 bases respectively, with 6 bases between them. Germline loops: CDR1 MNHEY, CDR2 SVGEGT. The CDR3 extends over 12 amino acids. This chain's CDR3 is CASSERNYGYTF. CDR3 DNA: TGTGCCAGCAGTGAGAGGAACTATGGCTACACCTTC.

The V gene is TRBV10-1, the J gene TRBJ2-5; TRBD1 aligns across 8 bases. The CDR3 is made up of 14 amino acids. CDR1 is WNHNN, CDR2 SYGVQD, per germline (reference sequence). After removal of 6 bases from V and 3 bases from J, the junction contained 6 bases not matched to a gene. The CDR3 sequence: CASSPGTGKETQYF. DNA for the CDR3: TGCGCCAGCAGCCCCGGGACAGGCAAAGAGACCCAGTACTTC.

This sequence joins TRBV29-1 and TRBJ2-7, with 11 nucleotides matching TRBD1. Germline CDR1 SQVTM, CDR2 ANQGSEA. CDR3 length: 13 amino acids. J was trimmed by 9 bases and V by 7 bases; bases with no gene match: 11. CDR3 protein: CSADLGQGAGQYF. CDR3 bases: TGCAGCGCGGACCTTGGACAGGGGGCCGGGCAGTACTTC.

Only a few counts were recorded for this clone. This same CDR3 is encoded by further DNA sequences in the sample. The genes are TRBV6-5 and TRBJ2-5, with a weak D call TRBD2 (6 bases). The germline V and J ends were trimmed by 3 bases and 1 base, with 9 bases remaining between them. The CDR3 sequence is 14 residues long. Per the germline V gene, CDR1 is MNHEY and CDR2 is SVGAGI. Written as DNA, the CDR3 is TGTGCCAGCAGTTATGGCGGGACCCAAGAGACCCAGTACTTC. Its protein product is CASSYGGTQETQYF.

This clone was seen only once. This sequence joins TRBV6-5 and TRBJ2-7; D might be TRBD1 (7 bases). CDR1 MNHEY and CDR2 SVGAGI come from the germline V gene. V was pared by 6 bases and J by 2 bases, with 14 bases between. The CDR3 runs to 14 residues. CDR3 amino acids: CASRWQGGPYEQYF. The CDR3 DNA sequence: TGTGCCAGCAGGTGGCAGGGGGGCCCCTACGAGCAGTACTTC.

The genes are TRBV6-5 and TRBJ2-3; D unclear. The CDR3 extends over 12 amino acids. V lost 7 bases and J lost 5, with 10 bases in between. The V gene's germline CDR1 is MNHEY and CDR2 SVGAGI. This CDR3 is CASNDPGDTQYF. The CDR3 DNA reads TGTGCCAGCAACGACCCGGGAGATACGCAGTATTTT.

V and J are TRBV5-1 and TRBJ2-7, with a weak D call TRBD2 (6 bases). Germline V gives CDR1 SGHRS, CDR2 YFSETQ. Trimming removed 4 bases at V and 3 bases at J, with 11 bases between. This CDR3 contains 13 residues. The CDR3 region is CASSGGAGYEQYF. For the CDR3, the DNA is TGCGCCAGCAGCGGCGGGGCCGGCTACGAGCAGTACTTC.

This chain joins TRBV19 and TRBJ1-2; D gene uncertain. The germline V and J ends were trimmed by 4 bases and 8 bases, with 11 bases remaining between them. The CDR3 contains 12 residues. Germline V lookup: CDR1 LNHDA, CDR2 SQIVND (reference sequence). The CDR3 loop reads CASSTGERGYTF. CDR3 coding DNA: TGTGCCAGTAGTACCGGTGAGAGGGGCTACACCTTC. Combining the CDR3 with reference TRBV19 and TRBJ1-2 gives the whole variable domain DGGITQSPKYLFRKEGQNVTLSCEQNLNHDAMYWYRQDPGQGLRLIYYSQIVNDFQKGDIAEGYSVSREKKESFPLTVTSAQKNPTAFYLCASSTGERGYTFGSGTRLTVV.

The rearrangement uses TRBV5-6 and TRBJ2-7; D is possibly TRBD1 (6 bases). Germline V CDR1 and CDR2: SGHDT, YYEEEE. The CDR3 is 15 amino acids. V lost 3 bases and J 0 bases, leaving 13 bases between the germline ends. The CDR3 nucleotides read TGTGCCAGCAGCTCCCAGACAGGTTTCTCCTACGAGCAGTACTTC. Translated, it gives CASSSQTGFSYEQYF.

The chain carries TRBV14 and TRBJ2-1, with a tentative D call TRBD2 (5 bases). The CDR3 loop spans 17 amino acids. Germline CDR1 SGHDN, CDR2 FVKESK. Trimming pared 4 bases from V and 5 bases from J, leaving 21 bases between. The CDR3 nucleotides read TGTGCCAGCAGCCGAGGACTGGGTACCGTGAGGCACAATGAGCAGTTCTTC. Residues: CASSRGLGTVRHNEQFF.

This chain uses TRBV10-2 with TRBJ1-5; D is uncertain. The germline V gene encodes CDR1 WSHSY and CDR2 SAAADI. Trimming took 0 bases from V and 4 from J, leaving 7 bases between them. CDR3 length equals 14 residues. The CDR3 DNA reads as TGCGCCAGCAGTGAGTCGTCGGGAAATCAGCCCCAGCATTTT. The encoded protein is CASSESSGNQPQHF.

This clone turned up a few times. The genes are TRBV27 and TRBJ2-7; unclear D gene. Trimming removed 4 bases at V and 7 bases at J, with 17 bases between. CDR1 and CDR2 (germline): MNHEY, SMNVEV (reference sequence). The CDR3 length is 14 residues. CDR3 region: CASSSQRNRREQYF. The DNA for the CDR3 is TGTGCCAGCAGTTCCCAGAGGAACCGCCGGGAGCAGTACTTC.

The genes are TRBV27 and TRBJ2-5; no clear D gene. This CDR3 has 14 amino acids. From germline, CDR1 is MNHEY and CDR2 SMNVEV (reference sequence). V was clipped by 2 bases and J by 1 base, with 8 bases between them. In DNA form, the CDR3 reads TGTGCCAGCAGTTTAATGTACAGCCAAGAGACCCAGTACTTC. Its translation is CASSLMYSQETQYF.

This rearrangement joins TRBV3-1 (or the pseudogene TRBV3-2) to TRBJ1-2; TRBD1 matches at 8 bases. Per germline, CDR1 LGHDT and CDR2 YNNKEL (reference sequence). This CDR3 spans 15 amino acids. V dropped 4 bases and J dropped 5; count of bases not matched to a gene: 9. The CDR3 spells CASSLSDREGYGYTF. The CDR3, as DNA: TGTGCCAGCAGCCTTTCGGACAGGGAGGGGTATGGCTACACCTTC.

The chain carries TRBV7-2 and TRBJ2-7; 11 bases match TRBD2. This CDR3 has 15 residues. Germline trimming cut 6 bases from V and 0 bases from J; bases unmatched to any gene: 4. Germline lookup yields CDR1 SGHTA and CDR2 FQGNSA. In DNA form, the CDR3 reads TGTGCCAGCAGTCGGACTAGCGGGTACTCCTACGAGCAGTACTTC. Its protein is CASSRTSGYSYEQYF.

This CDR3 reads CASSRDTLHRYNSPLHF. CDR3 DNA sequence: TGCGCCAGCAGTCGGGACACCTTGCACCGATATAATTCACCCCTCCACTTT. This chain joins TRBV23-1 and TRBJ1-6; a possible D gene is TRBD1 (6 bases). TRBV23-1 is an ORF, with its function uncertain. The CDR3 has 17 residues. Trimming took off 4 bases at V and 4 bases at J, with 17 bases between the two ends.

The genes are TRBV18 and TRBJ2-7; 8 positions match TRBD1. The CDR3 is 17 amino acids. V dropped 2 bases and J dropped 5; count of bases not matched to a gene: 14. Looked up from germline, CDR1 is KGHSH and CDR2 is LQKENI. CDR3 bases: TGTGCCAGCTCACCAGGAATTCGGGCAGGGGGCGTAAACGAGCAGTACTTC. Its protein product is CASSPGIRAGGVNEQYF.

This sequence joins TRBV11-3 and TRBJ2-3; 13 bases are shared with TRBD2. The CDR3 is made up of 19 amino acids. Germline CDR1 reads SGHNT; CDR2 reads YENEEA. V dropped 5 bases and J dropped 0; count of bases not matched to a gene: 11. The CDR3, as DNA: TGTGCCAGCAGCCCCAAATATGGACTAGCGGGGGCCAGCACAGATACGCAGTATTTT. Residues: CASSPKYGLAGASTDTQYF.

The chain couples TRBV27 to TRBJ2-3, with D possibly matching TRBD2 (7 bases). Germline CDR1 reads MNHEY; CDR2 reads SMNVEV (reference sequence). The length of the CDR3 is 18 residues. Trimming cost V 0 bases and J 0 bases, with 16 bases left between them. The CDR3 region is CASSLSRGGRASTDTQYF. The CDR3 DNA reads as TGTGCCAGCAGTTTATCGCGCGGGGGCCGGGCTAGCACAGATACGCAGTATTTT.

The gene calls are TRBV4-3 and TRBJ1-1; 11 bases map to TRBD1. CDR1 and CDR2 (germline): LGHNA, YSLEER. The trim removed 0 bases at V and 5 bases at J, leaving 5 bases unmatched. CDR3 size: 16 residues. CDR3 sequence (DNA): TGCGCCAGCAGCCAAGAGGCGGGACAGGGGGGGACTGAAGCTTTCTTT. Protein: CASSQEAGQGGTEAFF.

This chain joins TRBV7-9 and TRBJ1-6; D is undetermined. Per germline, CDR1 SEHNR and CDR2 FQNEAQ (reference sequence). V lost 5 bases, J lost 3 bases, and 17 bases lay in between. This CDR3 is 17 amino acids long. DNA for the CDR3: TGTGCCAGCAGCCGATTCCCCTTACGGGACTATAATTCACCCCTCCACTTT. It yields the protein CASSRFPLRDYNSPLHF. The whole variable domain, filled in from reference TRBV7-9 and TRBJ1-6, reads DTGVSQNPRHKITKRGQNVTFRCDPISEHNRLYWYRQTLGQGPEFLTYFQNEAQLEKSRLLSDRFSAERPKGSFSTLEIQRTEQGDSAMYLCASSRFPLRDYNSPLHFGNGTRLTVT.

The V call is TRBV30, the J call TRBJ2-1; 9 bases agree with TRBD2. Per the germline V gene, CDR1 is GTSNPN and CDR2 is SVGIG (reference sequence). CDR3 length: 13 amino acids. J lost 11 bases, V lost 0 bases, and 5 bases had no gene match. CDR3 coding DNA: TGTGCCTGGAGTGTGAGAGGGACTAGCAAGCAGTTCTTC. This encodes CAWSVRGTSKQFF.

This clone was seen more than once but under ten times. V and J are TRBV27 and TRBJ2-7; D may be TRBD1 (5 bases). Germline CDR1 and CDR2: MNHEY and SMNVEV (reference sequence). Between the trimmed V and J ends, which lost 5 bases and 3 bases, there was a span of 17 bases. The CDR3 runs to 15 residues. DNA for the CDR3: TGTGCCAGCAGTCTGAAGTGGGGCAGCAACTACGAGCAGTACTTC. This translates into CASSLKWGSNYEQYF.